This T cell receptor beta chain is drawn from a study of blood T cell repertoires in COVID-19. The germline V gene has CDR1 SGHRS and CDR2 YFSETQ. The CDR3 spans 14 residues. With V trimmed by 2 bases and J by 7 bases, 2 bases remained unmatched. Method: immunoSEQ multiplex PCR; TCRdb's copy keeps in-frame clones and lacks some. The sample comprises around 250,000 clones, approximately 84% of which are singletons, and 15% rests with the top ten. This clone has more than one count but fewer than ten. The sequence was obtained from a middle-aged man who had recovered from COVID-19. Input material: PBMCs or T cells enriched from blood (not recorded which). The rearrangement uses TRBV5-1 and TRBJ1-6, with 8 bases identical to TRBD1. The CDR3 loop is CASSFDRGNSPLHF. The CDR3 region has the DNA TGCGCCAGCAGCTTCGACAGGGGAAATTCACCCCTCCACTTT.